This T cell receptor (beta chain) derives from a study of cytomegalovirus exposure and HLA in healthy donors (dated by TCRdb to between 2016 and 2019). Context from the whole study: An earlier analysis of approximately 550 of the donors reported 250 to 350 Gb of sequence data and more than 90 million unique TCR beta sequences from some 180 million T cells. The study aimed to test whether cataloging public T cell receptors could reveal signatures of past pathogen exposure. To study patterns of TCR occurrence, a later analysis re-analyzed previously published TCR beta repertoires from several hundred donors and added high-resolution HLA genotyping. Every repertoire in the discovery cohort had been generated on one and the same sequencing platform. The number of donors typed differed by locus, with about 629-630 for A, B, C, DRB1 and DQB1, 522 for DQA1, over 600 for DPA1, and some 440 for DPB1. Donor age, sex, ethnicity and CMV serostatus were collected together with the repertoire data. On average, around 240,000 unique TCR beta nucleotide sequences were sequenced per donor among 398 genotyped donors of the cohort, with 15% to 20% of those sequences being non-productive. To decide whether each TCR beta V gene segment behaved as functional or pseudogenic, an earlier analysis of nearly 600 of the donors relied on high-throughput TCR beta sequencing. About 300 gigabases of sequencing data and approximately 85 million unique TCR sequences were included in an early release covering 500 to 750 HLA-typed donors. A later genetic analysis took genome-wide SNP genotypes for about 55% of the 666 donors and used that subset as a discovery cohort. Because of strong linkage in the cohort, a handful of DR-DQ haplotypes were treated as single units for association and clustering. The T cell repertoires of around 670 subjects were profiled by immunosequencing and related to cytomegalovirus serostatus. A separate validation cohort of over 95 different subjects was used in addition to the 666-subject first cohort. Class I and class II HLA loci were covered by the typing at four-digit resolution. The later analysis used no new phenotypic data to find candidate immune exposures, relying instead on TCR beta sequences and their occurrence across donors. High-throughput TCR immunosequencing, statistical association of individual TCRs with disease status, and machine learning were combined to predict cytomegalovirus infection status. Among the roughly 370 genotyped donors, around 79% belonged to the genetic ancestry cluster associated with self-reported Caucasian donors. Study-level results and caveats: The earlier analysis of 587 of the donors excluded 15 to 20 rarely observed V segments, including chromosome 9 orphons, because counts were too low. It was suggested by the authors that the approach could potentially be generalized to other disease states and immunological phenotypes. At a false discovery rate of 0.05, a later analysis linked roughly 17,000 TCR beta sequences to specific HLA alleles. The 87-base-pair reads could not distinguish some IMGT-functional V segments, including TRBV6-2 and TRBV6-3, so those segments were excluded. In a later analysis, HLA-associated TCR beta chains were found to be more clonally expanded and to have lower generation probabilities than equally common non-associated chains. In a later analysis, the rate of TCR association differed among HLA loci, with DRB1 alleles having the most associated TCRs and HLA-C alleles having the fewest. Assigning TCR associations to individual alleles was difficult when HLA alleles, especially DR and DQ, strongly co-occurred. A later genetic analysis reported fewer N-insertions in productive TCRs among donors in an Asian-associated ancestry cluster than the roughly 690-donor mean. The classifier was reported to diagnose cytomegalovirus status with high specificity and sensitivity in both the original cohort and the validation cohort. CMV serostatus was the only immune exposure information available for the cohort. Broadly in line with IMGT annotations, most TCR beta V segments showed up in productive rearrangements about 90% or about 30% of the time in an earlier analysis of approximately 640 of the donors. Correlated functional status among segregating V segments might reflect linkage disequilibrium, but an unknown experimental factor could not be ruled out. A cluster of highly shared sequence variants was judged likely to be a technical artifact of the sequencing pipeline. V-gene and J-gene trimming of TCR beta chains was associated with a missense DCLRE1C variant in a later genetic analysis, and the association was replicated in an independent cohort. HLA typing was unavailable for some donors at each locus, so association tests used only the typed subset. A further reported finding was that TCR beta sequences accurately predicted the HLA-A and HLA-B alleles for most subjects in the first cohort. In vitro tests confirmed that a few of the cytomegalovirus-associated TCR beta chains recognize cytomegalovirus antigens. Sequencing depth was assumed to be roughly uniform across donors in the presence/absence analyses, though that assumption may not hold. The cohort was sequenced for TCR beta chains only, and without alpha or paired-chain data the features that could be detected were limited. In the study, 150 to 200 TCR beta chains were listed as associated with cytomegalovirus. According to a later analysis, parvovirus B19, influenza, CMV and Epstein-Barr virus appeared linked to several top co-occurrence clusters. Most TCR sequences were seen in very few donors, while some public TCRs were found in many individuals. A later analysis found that most CMV-associated TCR beta chains appeared HLA-restricted, with HLA associations seemingly driven largely by CMV exposure.

The CDR3, from cysteine to phenylalanine, totals 14 residues. The DNA shown is the 42-base CDR3, in frame from base 1. The V end loses 5 bases and the J end loses 4 bases, and a stretch of 14 bases separates them. Sequences MNHEY (CDR1) and SVGAGI (CDR2) are obtained from the germline V gene. Library generation was performed with the immunoSEQ multiplex PCR assay. A mixture of 60 forward primers for TCR Vbeta segments and 13 reverse primers for TCR Jbeta segments was used in the multiplex PCR. The CDR3 region of rearranged TCR beta genes was amplified from genomic DNA by a multiplex PCR assay. Amplified TCR beta libraries were sequenced as 87-base-pair reads on the Illumina HiSeq System. On the study's bioinformatics: A later analysis tallied 75 million to 85 million unique TCR beta chains across the approximately 670 repertoires, and approximately 11 million of those chains were shared by two or more donors. Raw reads were error-corrected and collapsed into unique sequences by a nearest-neighbor algorithm in which closely related sequences were merged to remove PCR and sequencing errors. CDR3 sequences were aligned to IMGT reference sequences to assign V, D and J gene segments. Each retained sequence needed at least a six-nucleotide match to both a V gene segment and a J gene segment. Rearrangements were classified as productive when the CDR3 lacked stop codons and remained in frame with V and J, and all other rearrangements were classified as non-productive. CDR3 was defined according to IMGT convention as the region running from the second conserved V-encoded cysteine to the conserved J-encoded phenylalanine. The earlier analysis of about 610 of the donors excluded sequences that lacked an unambiguous match to a single V gene segment. In an earlier analysis of 450 to 700 of the donors, V segments were called functional above 56.7% productive rearrangements and were called segregating when the between-donor standard deviation exceeded 5%. A statistical classification framework was developed to diagnose cytomegalovirus status using the catalog of TCR beta chain sequences. In a later analysis, TCR nucleotide sequences were compared against IMGT/GENE-DB human TR gene sequences so that V and J genes could be assigned. Using the TCRdist pipeline, a later analysis assigned CDR3 sequences along with most-parsimonious VDJ recombination scenarios. A later analysis defined each TCR beta chain by its CDR3 amino acid sequence plus V-gene family, and excluded reads lacking a unique V-gene family. A later analysis removed several hundred highly shared, low-generation-probability nucleotide sequences to deal with suspected cross-contamination and a sequencing artifact. In a later analysis, a clonal expansion index for each public chain was calculated from normalized within-repertoire ranks of inferred template counts. A later analysis computed generation probabilities with a VDJ recombination model fitted to out-of-frame rearrangements, and checked the results against IGoR. In a later analysis, TCR-TCR, TCR-HLA and TCR-CMV co-occurrence was scored with hypergeometric tests, and a repertoire-size bias correction was applied to TCR pairs. In a later analysis, false discovery rates were estimated by permuting HLA or CMV assignments 20 times. A later analysis grouped co-occurring TCRs with DBSCAN, adding TCRdist sequence similarity when clustering within HLA-allele-positive subsets. Co-occurrence clustering excluded repertoires with fewer than 30,000 or more than 120,000 public chains, plus five with anomalous nucleotide sharing. In its TCRdb copy, this immuneACCESS table keeps in-frame sequences only and misses some clones. Where compared with another copy, unresolved V genes explain less than half of these, and the others have no known cause. That table is the source of V, J and clone size, and D and trimming were worked out from the DNA. The sample yields about 150,000 clones; roughly 81% were counted once. The biggest ten clones account for around 2% of the sample.

The cohort was made up of approximately 670 healthy bone marrow donors. At the time of sampling, all cohort members were nominally healthy, though unrecorded immune exposures were likely present. The donor was CMV seronegative and was included in the group of a few hundred seronegative cohort members. A peripheral blood sample was collected from each donor, and TCR beta sequencing was performed on peripheral blood mononuclear cells. The Qiagen DNeasy Blood Extraction Kit was used to extract genomic DNA from the blood cell samples. Regarding this clone: This receptor's antigen is unknown. Base qualities are not at hand, and no much larger clone is one base apart.

The sequence was collected from a woman between 18 and 30 years old in good health and CMV-seronegative. Specimen: PBMCs. The rearrangement combines TRBV6-5 with TRBJ1-2, with the D gene not clear enough to name. The CDR3 amino acid sequence is: CASSREPRSYGYTF. The DNA reads as follows: TGTGCCAGCAGTCGCGAACCCCGGAGCTATGGCTACACCTTC.